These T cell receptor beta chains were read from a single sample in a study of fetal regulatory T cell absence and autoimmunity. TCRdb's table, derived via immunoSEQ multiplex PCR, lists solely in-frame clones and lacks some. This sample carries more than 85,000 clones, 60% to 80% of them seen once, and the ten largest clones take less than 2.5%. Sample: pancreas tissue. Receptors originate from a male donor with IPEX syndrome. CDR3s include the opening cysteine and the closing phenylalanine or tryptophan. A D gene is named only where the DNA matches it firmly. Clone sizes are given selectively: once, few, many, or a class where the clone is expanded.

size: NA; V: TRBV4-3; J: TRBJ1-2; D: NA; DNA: TGCGCCAGCAGCCAAGATTACGGGACGGGGTCTGGCTACACCTTC; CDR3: CASSQDYGTGSGYTF
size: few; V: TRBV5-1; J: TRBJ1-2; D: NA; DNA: TGCGCCAGCAGCTTGGGGGCAGAGGGCCACTATGGCTACACCTTC; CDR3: CASSLGAEGHYGYTF
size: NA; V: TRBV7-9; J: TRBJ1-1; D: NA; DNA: TGTGCCAGCAGCCAAACGGGGGGGAACACTGAAGCTTTCTTT; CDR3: CASSQTGGNTEAFF
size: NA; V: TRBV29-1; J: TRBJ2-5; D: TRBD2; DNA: TGCAGCGTTGAAGGACTAGCGGAAGAGACCCAGTACTTC; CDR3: CSVEGLAEETQYF
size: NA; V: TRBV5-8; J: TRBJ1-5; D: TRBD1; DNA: TGTGCCAGCAGCTTAGGGCAGGGGGGGTATCAGCCCCAGCATTTT; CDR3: CASSLGQGGYQPQHF
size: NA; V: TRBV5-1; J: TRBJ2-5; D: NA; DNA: TGCGCCAGCAGCTACGGACTATTGGAGACCCAGTACTTC; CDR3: CASSYGLLETQYF
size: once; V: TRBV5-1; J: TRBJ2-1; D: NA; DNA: TGCGCCAGCAGCTTGGTCGGCCAGGGGTTACACAATGAGCAGTTCTTC; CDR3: CASSLVGQGLHNEQFF
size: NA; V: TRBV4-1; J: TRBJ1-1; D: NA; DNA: TGCGCCAGCAGCCAAGATCTGGGGGCCACTGAAGCTTTCTTT; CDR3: CASSQDLGATEAFF
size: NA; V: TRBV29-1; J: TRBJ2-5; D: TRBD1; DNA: TGCAGCGTTGACGGAGGCAGGGGGCGCGATGAGACCCAGTACTTC; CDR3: CSVDGGRGRDETQYF
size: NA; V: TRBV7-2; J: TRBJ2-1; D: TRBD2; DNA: TGTGCCAGCAGCTTTAGATCCCGGACTAGCGGGGACAATGAGCAGTTCTTC; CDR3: CASSFRSRTSGDNEQFF
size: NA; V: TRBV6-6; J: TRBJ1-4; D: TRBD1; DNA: TGTGCCAGCAGTTACGCGAACAGGGGGCGCGGTGAAAAACTGTTTTTT; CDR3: CASSYANRGRGEKLFF
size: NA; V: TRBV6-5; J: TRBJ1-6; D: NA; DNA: TGTGCCAGCAGTTGGGAGAATTCACCCCTCCACTTT; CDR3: CASSWENSPLHF
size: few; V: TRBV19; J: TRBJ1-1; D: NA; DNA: TGTGCCAGTAGTATGTTAACCTGGACTGAAGCTTTCTTT; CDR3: CASSMLTWTEAFF
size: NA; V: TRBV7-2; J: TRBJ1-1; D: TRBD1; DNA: TGTGCCAGCAGCTTAGAGGGGGCGCGAGCTTTCTTT; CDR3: CASSLEGARAFF
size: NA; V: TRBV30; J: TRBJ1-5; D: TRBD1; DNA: TGTGCCTGGAGTGTGACAGGGGGCAATCAGCCCCAGCATTTT; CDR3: CAWSVTGGNQPQHF
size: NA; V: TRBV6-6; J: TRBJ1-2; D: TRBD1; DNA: TGTGCCAGCGGTCCAGGGGGCTATGGCTACACCTTC; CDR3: CASGPGGYGYTF
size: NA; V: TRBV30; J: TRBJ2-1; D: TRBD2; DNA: TGTGCCTGGACTTCTCCCACTAGCGGGAAGAATGAGCAGTTCTTC; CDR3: CAWTSPTSGKNEQFF
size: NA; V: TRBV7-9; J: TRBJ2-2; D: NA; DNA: TGTGCCAGCAGCCCCCCCGGGGAGCTGTTTTTT; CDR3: CASSPPGELFF
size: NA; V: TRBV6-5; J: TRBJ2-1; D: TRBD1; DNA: TGTGCCAGCAGATCTGACAGGGGGTACTACAATGAGCAGTTCTTC; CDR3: CASRSDRGYYNEQFF
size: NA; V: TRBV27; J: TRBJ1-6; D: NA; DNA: TGTGCCAGCAGTTTATACGGGAATTCACCCCTCCACTTT; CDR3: CASSLYGNSPLHF
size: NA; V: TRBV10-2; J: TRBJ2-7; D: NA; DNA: TGCGCCAGCAGTGAGGCTAGAACTGCCGAGCAGTACTTC; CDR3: CASSEARTAEQYF
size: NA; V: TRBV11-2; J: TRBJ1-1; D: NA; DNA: TGTGCCAGCAGCTTAACAGAGGGGCTCGGATCTGAAGCTTTCTTT; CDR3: CASSLTEGLGSEAFF